This T cell receptor (beta chain) was obtained from a study of cytomegalovirus exposure and HLA in healthy donors. The germline V gene encodes CDR1 MNHEY and CDR2 SVGAGI. The germline V and J ends were trimmed by 3 bases and 3 bases, with 12 bases remaining between them. The CDR3 runs to 14 residues. This clone was counted once. Other nucleotide sequences in the sample specify the same CDR3. Primers: 60 Vbeta forward and 13 Jbeta reverse. Measured with immunoSEQ multiplex PCR; TCRdb has only the in-frame clones, and not every one. Here the sample spans some 250,000 clones, more than 75% being singletons.

The V gene is TRBV6-5, the J gene TRBJ2-7, with D tentatively TRBD2 (6 bases). The sequencing sample was made of PBMCs. This TCR came from a woman aged 40 to 50 in good health and CMV-seropositive. CDR3 amino acids: CASSYSQGGYEQYF. The CDR3 DNA follows: TGTGCCAGCAGTTATAGCCAGGGAGGCTACGAGCAGTACTTC.